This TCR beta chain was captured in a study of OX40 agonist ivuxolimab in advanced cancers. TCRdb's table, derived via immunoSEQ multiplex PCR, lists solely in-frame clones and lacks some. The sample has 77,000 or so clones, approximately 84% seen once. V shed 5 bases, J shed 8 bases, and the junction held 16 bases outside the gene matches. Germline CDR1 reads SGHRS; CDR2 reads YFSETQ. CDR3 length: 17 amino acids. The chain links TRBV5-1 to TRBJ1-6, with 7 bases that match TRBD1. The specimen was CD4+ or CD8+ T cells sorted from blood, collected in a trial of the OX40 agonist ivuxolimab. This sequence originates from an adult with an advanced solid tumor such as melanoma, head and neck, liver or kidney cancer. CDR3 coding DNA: TGCGCCAGCAGACCAGGGGGGGCGCCCTCGGGGGATTCACCCCTCCACTTT. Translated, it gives CASRPGGAPSGDSPLHF. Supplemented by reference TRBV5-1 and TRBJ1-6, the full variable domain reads KAGVTQTPRYLIKTRGQQVTLSCSPISGHRSVSWYQQTPGQGLQFLFEYFSETQRNKGNFPGRFSGRQFSNSRSEMNVSTLELGDSALYLCASRPGGAPSGDSPLHFGNGTRLTVT.